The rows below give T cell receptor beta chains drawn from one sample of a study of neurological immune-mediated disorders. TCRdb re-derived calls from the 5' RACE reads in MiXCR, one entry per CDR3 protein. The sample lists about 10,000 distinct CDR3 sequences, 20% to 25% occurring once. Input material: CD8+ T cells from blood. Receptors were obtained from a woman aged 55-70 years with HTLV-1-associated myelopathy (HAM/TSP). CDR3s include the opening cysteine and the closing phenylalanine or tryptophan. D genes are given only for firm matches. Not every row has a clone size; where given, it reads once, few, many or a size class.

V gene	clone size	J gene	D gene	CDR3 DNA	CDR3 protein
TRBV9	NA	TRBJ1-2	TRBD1	TGTGCCAGCAGCCCCCGGACAGGGAAATATGGCTACACCTTC	CASSPRTGKYGYTF
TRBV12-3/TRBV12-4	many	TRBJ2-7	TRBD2	TGTGCCAGCAGTTTGGCTAGCGGGGGCTACGAGCAGTACTTC	CASSLASGGYEQYF
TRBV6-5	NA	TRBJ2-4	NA	TGTGCCAGCAGTTACTCGCCCCTAGCCAAAAACATTCAGTACTTC	CASSYSPLAKNIQYF
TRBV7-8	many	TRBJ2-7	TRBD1	TGTGCCAGCAGCCCCGGGACAGGGGGTGCCCTCTCCTACGAGCAGTACTTC	CASSPGTGGALSYEQYF
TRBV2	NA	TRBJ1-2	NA	TGTGCCAGCAGTAACCGGTCATGGAGCGCCTATGGCTACACCTTC	CASSNRSWSAYGYTF
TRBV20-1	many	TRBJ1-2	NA	TGCAGTGCTAGAGATCTTCGGCAGACCCTAGCTAACTATGGCTACACCTTC	CSARDLRQTLANYGYTF
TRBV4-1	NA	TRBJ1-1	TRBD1	TGCGCCAGCAGCCAGGTGGGACAGGGGGCCTCCACTGAAGCTTTCTTT	CASSQVGQGASTEAFF
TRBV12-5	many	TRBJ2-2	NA	TGTGCTAGTGGTTTCTATCATCAGGACCCGAACACCGGGGAGCTGTTTTTT	CASGFYHQDPNTGELFF
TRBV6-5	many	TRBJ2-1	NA	TGTGCCAGCAGTTACTCACTCTACAATGAGCAGTTCTTC	CASSYSLYNEQFF
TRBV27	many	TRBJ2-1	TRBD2	TGTGCCAGCAGTTTACTAAGCACCACTAGCGGTGAGCAGTTCTTC	CASSLLSTTSGEQFF
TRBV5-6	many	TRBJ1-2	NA	TGTGCCAGCATCAACATGGGACGGCCCTTGAGCAACTATGGCTACACCTTC	CASINMGRPLSNYGYTF
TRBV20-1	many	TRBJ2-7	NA	TGCAGTGCCTCAGGACGTCGGAGCTCCTACGAGCAGTACTTC	CSASGRRSSYEQYF
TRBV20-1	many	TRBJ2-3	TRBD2	TGCAGTGCTAGAAAGCGGGGGGCCGGAGATACGCAGTATTTT	CSARKRGAGDTQYF
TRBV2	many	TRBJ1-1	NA	TGTGCCAGCAGTGAAGTCCCGAGGTTTACTGAAGCTTTCTTT	CASSEVPRFTEAFF
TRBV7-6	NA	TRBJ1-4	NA	TGTGCCAGCAGCTTGCGGCCCAATGCAACTAATGAAAAACTGTTTTTT	CASSLRPNATNEKLFF
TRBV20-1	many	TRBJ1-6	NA	TGCAGTGCTAGAGGAACCGGGACTCTAGCACGTTCACCCCTCCACTTT	CSARGTGTLARSPLHF
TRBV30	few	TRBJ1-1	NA	TGTGCCACGGTAGGGAGTGTGACAGCCTACACTGAAGCTTTCTTT	CATVGSVTAYTEAFF
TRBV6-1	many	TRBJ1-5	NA	TGTGCCAGCAGTGAAGCTTCAGGGGCGCGGGGCCAGCCCCAGCATTTT	CASSEASGARGQPQHF
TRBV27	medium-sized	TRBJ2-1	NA	TGTGCCAGCAGTTTCGCCTACTACAATGAGCAGTTCTTC	CASSFAYYNEQFF
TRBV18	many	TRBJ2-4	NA	TGTGCCAGCTCACCGAAGGACAGAGATTCTCCCAAAAACATTCAGTACTTC	CASSPKDRDSPKNIQYF
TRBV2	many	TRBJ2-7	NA	TGTGCCAGCAGGGAGCGTCGGGACGAGCAGTACTTC	CASRERRDEQYF
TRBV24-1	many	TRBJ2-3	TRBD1	TGTGCCACCAGTGATCCTAGACAGGGTCAGGACACAGATACGCAGTATTTT	CATSDPRQGQDTDTQYF
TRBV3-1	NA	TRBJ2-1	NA	TGTGCCAGCAGCCAAAACGACAGAGGTGAGCAGTTCTTC	CASSQNDRGEQFF
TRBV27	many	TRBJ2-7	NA	TGTGCCAGCAGTTTATCAGACCCTGCTTACTCCTACGAGCAGTACTTC	CASSLSDPAYSYEQYF
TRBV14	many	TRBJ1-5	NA	TGTGCCAGCAGCCAAGCAGGGTTGGGGAATCAGCCCCAGCATTTT	CASSQAGLGNQPQHF
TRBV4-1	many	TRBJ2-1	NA	TGCGCCAGCAGCCCCGGGACTTCGATAAAGTACAATGAGCAGTTCTTC	CASSPGTSIKYNEQFF
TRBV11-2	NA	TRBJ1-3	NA	TGTGCCACCGAAGGGGGATGGACAAATACTGGAAACACCATATATTTT	CATEGGWTNTGNTIYF
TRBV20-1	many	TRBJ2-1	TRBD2	TGCAGTGCTAGTGGGTTCTTTCGGGGGGGCTCCTACAATGAGCAGTTCTTC	CSASGFFRGGSYNEQFF
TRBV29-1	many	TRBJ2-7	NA	TGCAGCGTTGAGGAAGGGGCCGAGCAGTACTTC	CSVEEGAEQYF
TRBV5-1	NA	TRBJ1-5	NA	TGCGCCAGCAGGCCAACAGGCGCCAATCAGACCCAGCATTTT	CASRPTGANQTQHF
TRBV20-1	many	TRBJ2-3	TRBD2	TGCAGTGCAACCCCTGGACTAGCGGATACAGATACGCAGTATTTT	CSATPGLADTDTQYF
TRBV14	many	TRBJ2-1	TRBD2	TGTGCCAGCAGCCTCGGGGGGGCGGCCAATGAGCAGTTCTTC	CASSLGGAANEQFF
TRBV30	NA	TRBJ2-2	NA	TGTGCCTGGAGTCAAGGACCGATCCTAGCCCCCGGGGAGCTGTTTTTT	CAWSQGPILAPGELFF
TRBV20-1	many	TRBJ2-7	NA	TGCAGTGCTAGGACAGTGGCGGGGCTCTACGAGCAGTACTTC	CSARTVAGLYEQYF
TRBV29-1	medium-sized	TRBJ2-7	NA	TGCAGCGTTGAAGGAGGGCAGAGGGGTTCCTACGAGCAGTACTTC	CSVEGGQRGSYEQYF
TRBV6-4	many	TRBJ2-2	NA	TGTGCCAGCAGTGCCGACCAGGCTACCGGGGAGCTGTTTTTT	CASSADQATGELFF
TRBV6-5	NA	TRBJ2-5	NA	TGTGACAGCAGTCCAATTGGAGTTTTCTACCAAGAGACCCAGTACTTC	CDSSPIGVFYQETQYF
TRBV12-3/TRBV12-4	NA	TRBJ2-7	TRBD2	TGTGCCAGCAGCCCCAACGTACTAGCGGGGGGGCTCGACGAGCAGTACTTC	CASSPNVLAGGLDEQYF
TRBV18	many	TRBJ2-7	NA	TGTGCCAGCTCACCATGGGCAGGGGTGGTGTACGAGCAGTACTTC	CASSPWAGVVYEQYF
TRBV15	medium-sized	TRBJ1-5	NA	TGTGCCACCAGCAGAACAGGGTCCAATCAGCCCCAGCATTTT	CATSRTGSNQPQHF
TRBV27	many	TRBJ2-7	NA	TGTGCCAGCAGTTTAGGGGGGGCCAGAGGCGAGCAGTACTTC	CASSLGGARGEQYF
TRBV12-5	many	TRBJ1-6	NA	TGTGCTAGTGGTTTCAACAGGGTCACTTCACCCCTCCACTTT	CASGFNRVTSPLHF
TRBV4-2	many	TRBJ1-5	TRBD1	TGTGCCAGCAGCCCGGGACAGGGGAATCAGCCCCAGCATTTT	CASSPGQGNQPQHF
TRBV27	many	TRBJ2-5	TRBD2	TGTGCCAGCAAGGCCCGTGTCGGGGGGGGGGCCCAAGAGACCCAGTACTTC	CASKARVGGGAQETQYF
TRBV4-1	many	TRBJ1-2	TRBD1	TGCGCCAGCAGCCAGGCAGGGGGTTTGCCTAACTATGGCTACACCTTC	CASSQAGGLPNYGYTF
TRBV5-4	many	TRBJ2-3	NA	TGTGCCAGCAGCCCCATCCCGGGGGCTGATACGCAGTATTTT	CASSPIPGADTQYF
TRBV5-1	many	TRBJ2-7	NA	TGCGCCAGCAATCACATGGGGCATCGATCGGATGAGCAGTACTTC	CASNHMGHRSDEQYF
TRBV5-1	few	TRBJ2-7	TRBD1	TGCGCCAGCAGCTTGGAGGGACAGGGATTCTACGAGCAGTACTTC	CASSLEGQGFYEQYF
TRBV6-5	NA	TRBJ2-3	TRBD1	TGTGCCAGCAGTGGACAACAGGGGGCGGATACGCAGTATTTT	CASSGQQGADTQYF
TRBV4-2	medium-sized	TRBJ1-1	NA	TGTGCCAGCAGCCAAGGGCCCGCGGGGACTGAAGCTTTCTTT	CASSQGPAGTEAFF
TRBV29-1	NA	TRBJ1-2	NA	TGCAGAGCAGGGAGTTTTTCTAACTATGGCTACACCTTC	CRAGSFSNYGYTF
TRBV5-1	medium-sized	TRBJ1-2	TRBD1	TGCGCCAGCAGCACGAAAGGACAGGGGATCGATGGCTACACCTTC	CASSTKGQGIDGYTF
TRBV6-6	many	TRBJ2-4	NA	TGTGCCAGCAGTTACGCACGGGCAGGAAACATTCAGTACTTC	CASSYARAGNIQYF
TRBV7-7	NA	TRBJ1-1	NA	TGTGCCAGCAGCTTAGAAAAGAACACTGAAGCTTTCTTT	CASSLEKNTEAFF
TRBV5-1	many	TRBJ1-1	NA	TGCGCCAGCAGCCCATCATTACTCAGGGAAGCTTTCTTT	CASSPSLLREAFF
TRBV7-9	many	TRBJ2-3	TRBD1	TGTGCCAGCAGCTTAGGTGACAGGGGCGCAACAGATACGCAGTATTTT	CASSLGDRGATDTQYF
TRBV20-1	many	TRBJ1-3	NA	TGCAGTGCTAGAGACCCCCCTGGAAACACCATATATTTT	CSARDPPGNTIYF
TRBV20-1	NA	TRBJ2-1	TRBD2	TGCAGTGCCCTCGGGGGGGCGGCCAATGAGCAGTTCTTC	CSALGGAANEQFF